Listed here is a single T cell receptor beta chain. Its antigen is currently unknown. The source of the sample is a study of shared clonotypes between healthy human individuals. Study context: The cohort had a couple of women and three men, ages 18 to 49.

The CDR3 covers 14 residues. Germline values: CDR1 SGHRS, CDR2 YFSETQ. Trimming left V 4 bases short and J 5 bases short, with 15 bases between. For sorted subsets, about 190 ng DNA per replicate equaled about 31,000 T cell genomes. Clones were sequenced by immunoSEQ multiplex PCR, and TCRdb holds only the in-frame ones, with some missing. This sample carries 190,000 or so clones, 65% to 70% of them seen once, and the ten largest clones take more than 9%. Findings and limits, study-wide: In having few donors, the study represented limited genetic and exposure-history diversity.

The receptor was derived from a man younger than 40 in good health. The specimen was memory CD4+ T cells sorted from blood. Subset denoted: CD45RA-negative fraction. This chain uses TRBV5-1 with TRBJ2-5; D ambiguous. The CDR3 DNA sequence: TGCGCCAGCAGCCGTCCATCCGGAGAGGAGACCCAGTACTTC. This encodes CASSRPSGEETQYF.